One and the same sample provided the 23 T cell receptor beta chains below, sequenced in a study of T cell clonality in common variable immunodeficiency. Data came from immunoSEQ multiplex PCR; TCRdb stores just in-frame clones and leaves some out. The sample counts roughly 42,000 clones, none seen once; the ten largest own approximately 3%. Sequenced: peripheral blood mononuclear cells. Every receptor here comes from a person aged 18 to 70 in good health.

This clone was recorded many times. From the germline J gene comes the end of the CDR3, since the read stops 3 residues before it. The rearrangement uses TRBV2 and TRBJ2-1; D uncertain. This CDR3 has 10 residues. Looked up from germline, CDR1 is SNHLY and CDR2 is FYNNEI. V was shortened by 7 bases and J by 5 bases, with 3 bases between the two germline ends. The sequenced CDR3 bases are TGTGCCAGCACCAACAATGAG. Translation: CASTNNE. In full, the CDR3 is CASTNNEQFF.

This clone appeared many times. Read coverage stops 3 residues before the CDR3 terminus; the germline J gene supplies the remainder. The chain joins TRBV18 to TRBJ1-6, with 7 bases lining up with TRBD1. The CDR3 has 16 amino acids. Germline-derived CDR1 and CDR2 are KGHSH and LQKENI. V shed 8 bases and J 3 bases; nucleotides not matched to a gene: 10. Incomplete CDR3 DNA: TGTGCCAGCGCCGCAGGGGACAGCGACTATAATTCACCC. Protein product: CASAAGDSDYNSP. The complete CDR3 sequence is CASAAGDSDYNSPLHF. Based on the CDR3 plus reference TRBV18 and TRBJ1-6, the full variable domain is NAGVMQNPRHLVRRRGQEARLRCSPMKGHSHVYWYRQLPEEGLKFMVYLQKENIIDESGMPKERFSAEFPKEGPSILRIQQVVRGDSAAYFCASAAGDSDYNSPLHFGNGTRLTVT.

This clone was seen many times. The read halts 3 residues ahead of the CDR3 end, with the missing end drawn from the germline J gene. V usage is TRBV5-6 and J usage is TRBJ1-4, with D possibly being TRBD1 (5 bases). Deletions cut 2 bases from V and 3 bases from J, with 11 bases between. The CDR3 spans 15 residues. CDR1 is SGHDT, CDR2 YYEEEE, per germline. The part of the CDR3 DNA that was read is TGTGCCAGCAGCTTCCCCAGGGCACCTAATGAAAAA. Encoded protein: CASSFPRAPNEK. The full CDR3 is CASSFPRAPNEKLFF.

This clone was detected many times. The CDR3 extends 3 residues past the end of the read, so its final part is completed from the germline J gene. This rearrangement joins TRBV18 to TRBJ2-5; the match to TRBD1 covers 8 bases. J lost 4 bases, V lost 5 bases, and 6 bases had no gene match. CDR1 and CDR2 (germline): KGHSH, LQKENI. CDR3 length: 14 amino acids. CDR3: CASSTQTGAETQYF. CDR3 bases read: TGTGCCAGCTCAACTCAGACAGGGGCAGAGACC.

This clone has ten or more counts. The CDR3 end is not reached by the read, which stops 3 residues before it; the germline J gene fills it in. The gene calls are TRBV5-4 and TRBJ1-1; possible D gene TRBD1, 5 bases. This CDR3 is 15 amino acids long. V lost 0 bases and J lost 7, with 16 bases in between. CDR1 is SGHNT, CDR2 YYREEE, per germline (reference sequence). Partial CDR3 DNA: TGTGCCAGCAGCTTGGGCCCGGACACCGTATTTGAA. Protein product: CASSLGPDTVFE. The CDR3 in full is CASSLGPDTVFEAFF.

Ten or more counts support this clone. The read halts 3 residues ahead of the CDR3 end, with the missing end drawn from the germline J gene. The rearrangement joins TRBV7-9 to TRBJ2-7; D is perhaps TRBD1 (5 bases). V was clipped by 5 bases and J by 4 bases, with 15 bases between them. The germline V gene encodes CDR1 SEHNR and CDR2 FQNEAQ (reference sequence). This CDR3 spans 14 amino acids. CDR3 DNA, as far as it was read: TGTGCCAGCAGCCAGGGCCCTCGTAATTACGAG. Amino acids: CASSQGPRNYE. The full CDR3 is CASSQGPRNYEQYF.

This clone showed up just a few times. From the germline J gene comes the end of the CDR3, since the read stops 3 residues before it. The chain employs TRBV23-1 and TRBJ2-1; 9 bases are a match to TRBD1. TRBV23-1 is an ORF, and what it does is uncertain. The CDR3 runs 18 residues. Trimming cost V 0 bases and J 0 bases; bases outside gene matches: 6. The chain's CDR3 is CASSQSGTGPFSYNEQFF. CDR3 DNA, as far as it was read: TGCGCCAGCAGTCAATCGGGGACAGGGCCCTTCTCCTACAATGAG.

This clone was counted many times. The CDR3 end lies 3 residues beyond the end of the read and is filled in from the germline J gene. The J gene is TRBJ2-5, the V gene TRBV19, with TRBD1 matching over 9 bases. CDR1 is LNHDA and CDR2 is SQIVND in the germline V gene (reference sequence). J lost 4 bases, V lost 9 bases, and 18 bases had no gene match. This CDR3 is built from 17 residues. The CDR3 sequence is CASSDRGTGSAGETQYF. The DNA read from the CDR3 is TGTGCCAGCAGTGACCGAGGGACAGGGTCGGCTGGAGAGACC.

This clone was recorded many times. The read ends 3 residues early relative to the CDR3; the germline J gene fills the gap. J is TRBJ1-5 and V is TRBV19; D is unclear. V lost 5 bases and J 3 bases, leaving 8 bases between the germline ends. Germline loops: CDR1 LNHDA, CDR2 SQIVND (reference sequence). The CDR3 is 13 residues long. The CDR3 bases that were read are TGTGCCAGTAGTTCCTCCCCCAATCAGCCC. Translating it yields CASSSSPNQP. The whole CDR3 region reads CASSSSPNQPQHF.

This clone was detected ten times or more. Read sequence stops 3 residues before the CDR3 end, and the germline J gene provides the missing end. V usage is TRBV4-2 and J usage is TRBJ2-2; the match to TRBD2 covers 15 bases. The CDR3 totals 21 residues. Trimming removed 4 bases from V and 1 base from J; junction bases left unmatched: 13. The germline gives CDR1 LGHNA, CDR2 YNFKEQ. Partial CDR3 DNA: TGTGCCAGCAGCCCAAGACCCCTGGGACTAGCGGGAGGTTGGAACACCGGGGAG. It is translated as CASSPRPLGLAGGWNTGE. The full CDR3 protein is CASSPRPLGLAGGWNTGELFF.

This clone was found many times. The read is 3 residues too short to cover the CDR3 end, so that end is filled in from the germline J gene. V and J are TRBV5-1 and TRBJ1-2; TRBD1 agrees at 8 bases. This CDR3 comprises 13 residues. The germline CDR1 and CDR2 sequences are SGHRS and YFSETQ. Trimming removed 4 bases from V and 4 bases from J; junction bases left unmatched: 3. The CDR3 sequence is CASSIDRGYGYTF. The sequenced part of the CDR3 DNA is TGCGCCAGCAGCATCGACAGGGGCTATGGC.

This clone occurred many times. Incomplete CDR3 DNA: TGCGCCAGCAGCTTGGACAATCAGGGGACGGGTGAAAAA. It encodes CASSLDNQGTGEK. The CDR3 in full is CASSLDNQGTGEKLFF. V gene TRBV5-1 combines with J gene TRBJ1-4; D is possibly TRBD1 (6 bases). The read is 3 residues too short to cover the CDR3 end, so that end is filled in from the germline J gene. The V and J ends lost 0 bases and 7 bases respectively, with 16 bases between them. The CDR3 totals 16 residues. The germline gives CDR1 SGHRS, CDR2 YFSETQ.

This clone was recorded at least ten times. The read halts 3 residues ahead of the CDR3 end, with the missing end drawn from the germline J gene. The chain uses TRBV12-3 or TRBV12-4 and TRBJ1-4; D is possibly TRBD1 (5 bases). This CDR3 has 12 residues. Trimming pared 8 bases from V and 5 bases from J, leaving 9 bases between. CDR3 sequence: CASLGGNEKLFF. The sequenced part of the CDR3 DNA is TGTGCCAGCCTGGGGGGAAATGAAAAA.

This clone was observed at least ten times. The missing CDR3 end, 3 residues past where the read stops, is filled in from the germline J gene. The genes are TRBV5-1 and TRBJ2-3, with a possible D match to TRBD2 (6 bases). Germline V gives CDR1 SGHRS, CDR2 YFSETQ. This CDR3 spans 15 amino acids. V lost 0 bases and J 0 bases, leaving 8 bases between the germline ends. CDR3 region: CASSLALASTDTQYF. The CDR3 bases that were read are TGCGCCAGCAGCTTGGCACTAGCAAGCACAGATACG.

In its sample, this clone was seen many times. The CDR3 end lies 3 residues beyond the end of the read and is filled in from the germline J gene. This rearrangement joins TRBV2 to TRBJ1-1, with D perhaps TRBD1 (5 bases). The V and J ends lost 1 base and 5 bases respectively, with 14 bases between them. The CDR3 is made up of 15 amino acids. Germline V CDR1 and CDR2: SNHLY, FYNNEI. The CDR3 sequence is CASSEDGMGGTEAFF. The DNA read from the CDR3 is TGTGCCAGCAGTGAAGACGGGATGGGGGGGACTGAA.

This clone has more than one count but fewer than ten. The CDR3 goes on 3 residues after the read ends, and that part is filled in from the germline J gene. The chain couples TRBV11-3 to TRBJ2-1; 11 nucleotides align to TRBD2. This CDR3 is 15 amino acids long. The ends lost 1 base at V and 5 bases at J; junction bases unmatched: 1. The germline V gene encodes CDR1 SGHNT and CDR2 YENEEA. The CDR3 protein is CASSLGLAGNNEQFF. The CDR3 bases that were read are TGTGCCAGCAGCTTAGGACTAGCGGGGAACAATGAG.

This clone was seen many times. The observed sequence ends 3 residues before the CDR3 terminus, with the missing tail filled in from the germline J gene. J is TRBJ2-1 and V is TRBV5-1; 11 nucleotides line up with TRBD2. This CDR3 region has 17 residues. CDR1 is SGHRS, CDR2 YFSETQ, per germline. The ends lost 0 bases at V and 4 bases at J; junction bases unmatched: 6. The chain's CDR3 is CASSLGLAGPLYNEQFF. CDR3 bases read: TGCGCCAGCAGCTTGGGACTAGCGGGGCCCCTTTACAATGAG.

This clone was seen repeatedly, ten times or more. This CDR3 reads CASSYRIRGRTEQFF. Partial CDR3 DNA: TGTGCCAGCAGTTATCGGATTCGCGGGAGGACTGAG. This chain links TRBV6-2 or TRBV6-3 with TRBJ2-1, with 8 positions matching TRBD2. The CDR3 end is not reached by the read, which stops 3 residues before it; the germline J gene fills it in. V gave up 3 bases and J gave up 9 bases; unmatched junction bases: 10. Germline V CDR1 and CDR2: MNHEY, SVGEGT. The CDR3 runs to 15 residues.

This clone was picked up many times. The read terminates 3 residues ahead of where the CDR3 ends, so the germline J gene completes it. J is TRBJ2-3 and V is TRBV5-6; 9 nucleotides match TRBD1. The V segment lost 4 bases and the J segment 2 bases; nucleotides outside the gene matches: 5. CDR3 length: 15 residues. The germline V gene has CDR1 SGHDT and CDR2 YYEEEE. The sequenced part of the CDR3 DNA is TGTGCCAGCAGCCGACAGGGGGGGTACACAGATACG. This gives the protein CASSRQGGYTDT. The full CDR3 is CASSRQGGYTDTQYF.

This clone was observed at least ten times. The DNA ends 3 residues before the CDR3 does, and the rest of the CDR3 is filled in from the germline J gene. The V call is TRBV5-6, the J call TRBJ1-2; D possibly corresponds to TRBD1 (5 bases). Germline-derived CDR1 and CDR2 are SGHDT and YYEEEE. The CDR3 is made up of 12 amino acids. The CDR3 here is CASSPQGWGYTF. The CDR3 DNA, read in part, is TGTGCCAGCAGCCCCCAGGGTTGGGGC.

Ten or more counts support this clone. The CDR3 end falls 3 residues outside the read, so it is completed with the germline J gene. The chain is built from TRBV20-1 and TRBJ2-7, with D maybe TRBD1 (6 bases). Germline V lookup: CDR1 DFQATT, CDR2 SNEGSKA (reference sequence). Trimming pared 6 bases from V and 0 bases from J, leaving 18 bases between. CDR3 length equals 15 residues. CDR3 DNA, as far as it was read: TGCAGTGCGGTTGGACAGTTTTTCAGCTCCTACGAG. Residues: CSAVGQFFSSYE. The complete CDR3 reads CSAVGQFFSSYEQYF.

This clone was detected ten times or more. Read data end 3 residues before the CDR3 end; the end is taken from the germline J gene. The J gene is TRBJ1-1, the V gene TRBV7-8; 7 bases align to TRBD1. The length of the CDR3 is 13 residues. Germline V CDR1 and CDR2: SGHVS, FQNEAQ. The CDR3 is CATTGEWDTEAFF. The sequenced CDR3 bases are TGTGCGACCACAGGGGAATGGGACACTGAA.

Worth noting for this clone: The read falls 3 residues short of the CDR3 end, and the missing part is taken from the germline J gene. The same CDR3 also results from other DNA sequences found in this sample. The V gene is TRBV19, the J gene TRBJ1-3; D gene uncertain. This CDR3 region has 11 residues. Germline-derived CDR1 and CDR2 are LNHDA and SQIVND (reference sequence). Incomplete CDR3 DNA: TGTGCCAGTAGTATGGGCTTCGCT. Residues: CASSMGFA. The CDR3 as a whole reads CASSMGFAIYF.